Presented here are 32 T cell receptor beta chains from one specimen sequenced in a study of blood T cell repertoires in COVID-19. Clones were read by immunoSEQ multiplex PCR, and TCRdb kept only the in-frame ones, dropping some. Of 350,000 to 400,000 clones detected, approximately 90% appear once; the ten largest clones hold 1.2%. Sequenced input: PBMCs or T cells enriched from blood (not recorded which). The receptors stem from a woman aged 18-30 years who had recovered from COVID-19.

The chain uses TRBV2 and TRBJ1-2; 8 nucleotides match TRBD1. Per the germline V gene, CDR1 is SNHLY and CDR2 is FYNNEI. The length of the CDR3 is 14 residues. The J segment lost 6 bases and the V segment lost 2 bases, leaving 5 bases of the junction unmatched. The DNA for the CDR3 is TGTGCCAGCAGTGAACAGGGGGCCCGGAATGGCTACACCTTC. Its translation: CASSEQGARNGYTF.

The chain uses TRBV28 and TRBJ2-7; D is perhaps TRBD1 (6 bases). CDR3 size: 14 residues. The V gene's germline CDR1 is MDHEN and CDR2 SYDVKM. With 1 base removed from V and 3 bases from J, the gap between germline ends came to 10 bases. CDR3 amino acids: CASSLSGHNYEQYF. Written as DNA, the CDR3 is TGTGCCAGCAGTTTATCGGGACACAACTACGAGCAGTACTTC. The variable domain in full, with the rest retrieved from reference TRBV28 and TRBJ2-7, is DVKVTQSSRYLVKRTGEKVFLECVQDMDHENMFWYRQDPGLGLRLIYFSYDVKMKEKGDIPEGYSVSREKKERFSLILESASTNQTSMYLCASSLSGHNYEQYFGPGTRLTVT.

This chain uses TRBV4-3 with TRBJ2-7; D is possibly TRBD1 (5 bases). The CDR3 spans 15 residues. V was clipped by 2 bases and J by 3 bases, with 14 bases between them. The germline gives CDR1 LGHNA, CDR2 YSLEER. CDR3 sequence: CASSQNRQPFYEQYF. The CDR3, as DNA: TGCGCCAGCAGCCAAAACCGACAGCCATTCTACGAGCAGTACTTC.

The CDR3 nucleotides are TGTGCCAGCAGCCAAAAAAACCGTGGACAGGGACCAGCCTACGAGCAGTACTTC. Protein: CASSQKNRGQGPAYEQYF. The chain links TRBV5-5 to TRBJ2-7; the match to TRBD1 covers 8 bases. With V trimmed by 4 bases and J by 2 bases, 17 bases remained unmatched. Germline CDR1 and CDR2: SGHKS and YYEKEE (reference sequence). This CDR3 is built from 18 residues.

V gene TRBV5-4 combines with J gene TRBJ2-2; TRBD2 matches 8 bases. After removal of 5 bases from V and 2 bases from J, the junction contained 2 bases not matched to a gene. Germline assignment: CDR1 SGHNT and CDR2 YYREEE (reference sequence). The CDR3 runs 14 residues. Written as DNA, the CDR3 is TGTGCCAGCAGAGCGGGGGTAAACACCGGGGAGCTGTTTTTT. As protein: CASRAGVNTGELFF.

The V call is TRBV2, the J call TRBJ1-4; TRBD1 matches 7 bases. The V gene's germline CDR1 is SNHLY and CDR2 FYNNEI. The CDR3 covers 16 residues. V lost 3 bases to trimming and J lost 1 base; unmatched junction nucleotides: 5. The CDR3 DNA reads TGTGCCAGCAGTGATATAGGGGGCGGAACTAATGAAAAACTGTTTTTT. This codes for CASSDIGGGTNEKLFF. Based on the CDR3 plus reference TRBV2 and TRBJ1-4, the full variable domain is EPEVTQTPSHQVTQMGQEVILRCVPISNHLYFYWYRQILGQKVEFLVSFYNNEISEKSEIFDDQFSVERPDGSNFTLKIRSTKLEDSAMYFCASSDIGGGTNEKLFFGSGTQLSVL.

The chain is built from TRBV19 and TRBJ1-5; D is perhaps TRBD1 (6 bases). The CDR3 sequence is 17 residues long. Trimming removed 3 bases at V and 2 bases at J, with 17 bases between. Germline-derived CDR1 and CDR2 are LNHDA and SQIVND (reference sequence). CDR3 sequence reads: CASSMDSQPAGNQPQHF. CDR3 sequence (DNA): TGTGCCAGTAGTATGGACAGTCAACCCGCGGGCAATCAGCCCCAGCATTTT.

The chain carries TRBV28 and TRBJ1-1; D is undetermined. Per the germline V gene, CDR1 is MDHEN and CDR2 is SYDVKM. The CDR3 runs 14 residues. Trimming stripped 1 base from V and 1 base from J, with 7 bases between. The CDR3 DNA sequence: TGTGCCAGCAGTTTATCCGGGTCGAACACTGAAGCTTTCTTT. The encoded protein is CASSLSGSNTEAFF.

CDR3 nucleotides: TGTGCCAGCAGCGTACAGGGTACCTACGAGCAGTACTTC. Translation gives CASSVQGTYEQYF. The genes are TRBV7-6 and TRBJ2-7; TRBD1 is a possible D gene (6 bases). The CDR3 runs 13 residues. Trimming took off 5 bases at V and 2 bases at J, with 10 bases between the two ends. The germline V gene has CDR1 SGHVS and CDR2 FNYEAQ.

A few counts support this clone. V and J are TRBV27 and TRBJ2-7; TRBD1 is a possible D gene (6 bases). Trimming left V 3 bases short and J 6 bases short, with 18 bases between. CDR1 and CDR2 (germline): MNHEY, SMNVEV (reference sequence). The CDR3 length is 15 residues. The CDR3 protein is CASSFYRDAPSEQYF. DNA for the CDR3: TGTGCCAGCAGTTTTTACAGGGATGCCCCCTCCGAGCAGTACTTC.

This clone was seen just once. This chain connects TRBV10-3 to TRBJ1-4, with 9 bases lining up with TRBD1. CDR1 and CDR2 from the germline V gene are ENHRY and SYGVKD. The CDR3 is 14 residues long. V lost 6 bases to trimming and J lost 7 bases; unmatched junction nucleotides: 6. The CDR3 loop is CAIRSGTGTEKLFF. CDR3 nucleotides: TGTGCCATCAGATCCGGGACAGGGACTGAAAAACTGTTTTTT.

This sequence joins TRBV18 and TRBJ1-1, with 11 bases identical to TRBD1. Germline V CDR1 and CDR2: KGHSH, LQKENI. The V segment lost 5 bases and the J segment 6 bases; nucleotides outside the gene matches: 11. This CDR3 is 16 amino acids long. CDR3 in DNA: TGTGCCAGCTCATTACCGGGACAGGGGGGTAGGCCTGAAGCTTTCTTT. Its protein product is CASSLPGQGGRPEAFF. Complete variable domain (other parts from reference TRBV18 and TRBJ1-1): NAGVMQNPRHLVRRRGQEARLRCSPMKGHSHVYWYRQLPEEGLKFMVYLQKENIIDESGMPKERFSAEFPKEGPSILRIQQVVRGDSAAYFCASSLPGQGGRPEAFFGQGTRLTVV.

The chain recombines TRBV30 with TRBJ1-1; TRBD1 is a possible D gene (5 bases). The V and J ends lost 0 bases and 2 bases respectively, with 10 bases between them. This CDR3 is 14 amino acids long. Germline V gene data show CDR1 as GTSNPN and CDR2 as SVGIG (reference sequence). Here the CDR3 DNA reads TGTGCCTGGAGTGTAGGACACCTAAACACTGAAGCTTTCTTT. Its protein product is CAWSVGHLNTEAFF.

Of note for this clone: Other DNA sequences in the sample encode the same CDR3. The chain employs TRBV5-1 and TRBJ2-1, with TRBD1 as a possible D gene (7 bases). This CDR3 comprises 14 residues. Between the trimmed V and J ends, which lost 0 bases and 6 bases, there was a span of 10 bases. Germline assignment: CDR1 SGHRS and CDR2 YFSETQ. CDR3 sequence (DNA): TGCGCCAGCAGCTTGGGGCAGGGGGGCAATGAGCAGTTCTTC. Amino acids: CASSLGQGGNEQFF.

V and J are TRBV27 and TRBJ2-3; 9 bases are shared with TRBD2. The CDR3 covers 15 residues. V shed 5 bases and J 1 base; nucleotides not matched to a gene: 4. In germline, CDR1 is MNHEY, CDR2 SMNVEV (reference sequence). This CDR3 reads CASSPERGGTDTQYF. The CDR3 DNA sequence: TGTGCCAGCAGTCCAGAGCGGGGGGGCACAGATACGCAGTATTTT.

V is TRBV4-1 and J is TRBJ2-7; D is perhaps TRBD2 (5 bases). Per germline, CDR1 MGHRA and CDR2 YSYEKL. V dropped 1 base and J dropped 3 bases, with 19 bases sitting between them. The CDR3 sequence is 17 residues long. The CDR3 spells CASSQGPGEPNIYEQYF. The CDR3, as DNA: TGCGCCAGCAGCCAAGGCCCTGGGGAGCCCAACATCTACGAGCAGTACTTC.

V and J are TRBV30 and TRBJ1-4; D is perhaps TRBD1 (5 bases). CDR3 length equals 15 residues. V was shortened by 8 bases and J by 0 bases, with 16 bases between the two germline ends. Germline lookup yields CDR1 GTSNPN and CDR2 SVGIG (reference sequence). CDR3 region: CAQRAGYATNEKLFF. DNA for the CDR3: TGTGCCCAAAGGGCAGGGTATGCAACTAATGAAAAACTGTTTTTT. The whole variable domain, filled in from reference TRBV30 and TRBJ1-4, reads SQTIHQWPATLVQPVGSPLSLECTVEGTSNPNLYWYRQAAGRGLQLLFYSVGIGQISSEVPQNLSASRPQDRQFILSSKKLLLSDSGFYLCAQRAGYATNEKLFFGSGTQLSVL.

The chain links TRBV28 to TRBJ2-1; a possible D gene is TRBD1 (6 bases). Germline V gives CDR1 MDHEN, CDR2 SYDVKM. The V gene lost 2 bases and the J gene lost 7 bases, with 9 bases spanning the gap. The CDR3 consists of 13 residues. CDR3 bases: TGTGCCAGCAGTTTACCAGGGGTGAATGAGCAGTTCTTC. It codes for CASSLPGVNEQFF. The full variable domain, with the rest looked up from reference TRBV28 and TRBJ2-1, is DVKVTQSSRYLVKRTGEKVFLECVQDMDHENMFWYRQDPGLGLRLIYFSYDVKMKEKGDIPEGYSVSREKKERFSLILESASTNQTSMYLCASSLPGVNEQFFGPGTRLTVL.

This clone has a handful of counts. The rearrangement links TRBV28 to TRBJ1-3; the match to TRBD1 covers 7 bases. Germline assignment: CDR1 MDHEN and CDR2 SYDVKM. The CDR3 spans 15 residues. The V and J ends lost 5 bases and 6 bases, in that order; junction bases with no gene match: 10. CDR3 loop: CASSPIDRDANTIYF. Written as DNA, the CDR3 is TGTGCCAGCAGTCCCATCGACAGGGACGCAAACACCATATATTTT.

CDR3 sequence (DNA): TGTGCCAGCAGCGTACAGGGATTGGCGACTGAAGCTTTCTTT. As protein: CASSVQGLATEAFF. V and J are TRBV9 and TRBJ1-1; tentatively, D is TRBD1 (5 bases). Germline V gene lookup returns CDR1 SGDLS and CDR2 YYNGEE. The V end lost 1 base, the J end lost 5 bases, and 12 bases lay between the germline ends. This CDR3 is built from 14 residues.

The CDR3: CASLTVNTEAFF. The DNA for the CDR3 is TGTGCCAGCTTGACAGTGAACACTGAAGCTTTCTTT. The chain links TRBV28 to TRBJ1-1; D perhaps matches TRBD1 (5 bases). This CDR3 contains 12 residues. V was clipped by 8 bases and J by 0 bases, with 7 bases between them. From germline, CDR1 is MDHEN and CDR2 SYDVKM.

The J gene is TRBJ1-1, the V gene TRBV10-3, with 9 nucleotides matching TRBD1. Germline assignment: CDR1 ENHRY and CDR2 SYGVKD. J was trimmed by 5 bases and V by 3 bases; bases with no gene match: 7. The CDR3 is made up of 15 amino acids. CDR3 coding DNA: TGTGCCATCAGTGAACACCGGACAGGGGATACTGAAGCTTTCTTT. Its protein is CAISEHRTGDTEAFF.

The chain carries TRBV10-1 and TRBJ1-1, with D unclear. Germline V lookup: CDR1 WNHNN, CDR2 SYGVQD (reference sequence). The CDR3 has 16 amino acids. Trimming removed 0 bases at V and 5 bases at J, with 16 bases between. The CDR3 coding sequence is TGCGCCAGCAGTGAGTCGGGAGGTCCTCAAAGAACTGAAGCTTTCTTT. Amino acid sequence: CASSESGGPQRTEAFF.

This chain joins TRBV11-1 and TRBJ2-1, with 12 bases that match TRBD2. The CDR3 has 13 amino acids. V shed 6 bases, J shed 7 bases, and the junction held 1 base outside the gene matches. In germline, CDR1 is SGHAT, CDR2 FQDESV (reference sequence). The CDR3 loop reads CASSLAGGNEQFF. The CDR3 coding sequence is TGTGCCAGCAGTCTAGCGGGGGGGAATGAGCAGTTCTTC.

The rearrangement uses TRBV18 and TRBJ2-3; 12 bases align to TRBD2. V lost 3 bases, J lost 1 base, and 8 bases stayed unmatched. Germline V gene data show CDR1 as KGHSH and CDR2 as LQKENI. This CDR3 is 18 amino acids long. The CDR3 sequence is CASSPSLAGGLGTDTQYF. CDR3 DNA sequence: TGTGCCAGCTCACCGTCGCTAGCGGGGGGGCTCGGCACAGATACGCAGTATTTT.

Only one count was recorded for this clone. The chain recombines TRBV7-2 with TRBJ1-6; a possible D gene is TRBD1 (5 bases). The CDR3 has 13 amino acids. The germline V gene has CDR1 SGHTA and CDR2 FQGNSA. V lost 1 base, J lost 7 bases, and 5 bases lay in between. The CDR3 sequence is CASSLEGNSPLHF. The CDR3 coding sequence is TGTGCCAGCAGCTTAGAGGGGAATTCACCCCTCCACTTT.

The chain's CDR3 is CATSGRLNYGYTF. In DNA, the CDR3 is TGTGCCACCAGCGGCAGACTTAACTATGGCTACACCTTC. The chain has TRBV15 and TRBJ1-2; D gene unclear. The CDR3 totals 13 residues. Germline V lookup: CDR1 LNHNV, CDR2 YYDKDF (reference sequence). The V and J ends lost 5 bases and 1 base respectively, with 8 bases between them.

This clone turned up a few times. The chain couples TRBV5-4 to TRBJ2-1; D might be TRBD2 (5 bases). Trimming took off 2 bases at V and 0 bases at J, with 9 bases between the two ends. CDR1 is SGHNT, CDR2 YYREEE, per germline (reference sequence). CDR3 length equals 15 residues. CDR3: CASSFGVTSYNEQFF. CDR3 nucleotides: TGTGCCAGCAGCTTCGGGGTGACCTCCTACAATGAGCAGTTCTTC.

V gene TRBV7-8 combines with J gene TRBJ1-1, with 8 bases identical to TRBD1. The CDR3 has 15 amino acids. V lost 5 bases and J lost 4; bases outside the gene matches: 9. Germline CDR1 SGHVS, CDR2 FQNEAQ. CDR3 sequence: CASSGRTGRSTEAFF. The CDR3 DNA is TGTGCCAGCAGCGGGCGGACAGGGAGGAGCACTGAAGCTTTCTTT.

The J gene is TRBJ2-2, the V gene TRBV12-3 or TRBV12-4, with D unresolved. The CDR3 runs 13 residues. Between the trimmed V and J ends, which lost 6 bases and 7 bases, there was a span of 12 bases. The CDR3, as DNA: TGTGCCAGCAGACCCCCGCTAGACGGGGAGCTGTTTTTT. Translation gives CASRPPLDGELFF.

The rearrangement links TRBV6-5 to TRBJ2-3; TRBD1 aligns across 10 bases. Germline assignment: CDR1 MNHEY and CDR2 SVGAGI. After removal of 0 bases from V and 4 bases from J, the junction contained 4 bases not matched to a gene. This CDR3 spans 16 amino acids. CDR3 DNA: TGTGCCAGCAGTTACTCTGGGACAGGGGCGGCAGATACGCAGTATTTT. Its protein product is CASSYSGTGAADTQYF.

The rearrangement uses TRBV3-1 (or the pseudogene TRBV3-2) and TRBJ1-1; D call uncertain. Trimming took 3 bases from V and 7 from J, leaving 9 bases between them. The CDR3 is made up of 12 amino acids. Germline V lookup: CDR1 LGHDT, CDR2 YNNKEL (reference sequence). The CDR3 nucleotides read TGTGCCAGCAGCCACTCGAGCGGTGAAGCTTTCTTT. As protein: CASSHSSGEAFF.